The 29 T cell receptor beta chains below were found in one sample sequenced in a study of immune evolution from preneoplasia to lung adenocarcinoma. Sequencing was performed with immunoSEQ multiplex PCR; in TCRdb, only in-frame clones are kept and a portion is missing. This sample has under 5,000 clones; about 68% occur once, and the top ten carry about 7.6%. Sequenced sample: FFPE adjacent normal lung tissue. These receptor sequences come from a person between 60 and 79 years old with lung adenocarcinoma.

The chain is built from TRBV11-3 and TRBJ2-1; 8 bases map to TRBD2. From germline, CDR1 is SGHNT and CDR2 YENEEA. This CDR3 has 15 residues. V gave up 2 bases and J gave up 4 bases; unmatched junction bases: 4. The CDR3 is CASSLRGLEYNEQFF. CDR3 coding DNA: TGTGCCAGCAGCTTAAGGGGACTAGAGTACAATGAGCAGTTCTTC. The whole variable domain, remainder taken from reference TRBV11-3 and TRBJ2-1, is EAGVVQSPRYKIIEKKQPVAFWCNPISGHNTLYWYLQNLGQGPELLIRYENEEAVDDSQLPKDRFSAERLKGVDSTLKIQPAELGDSAVYLCASSLRGLEYNEQFFGPGTRLTVL.

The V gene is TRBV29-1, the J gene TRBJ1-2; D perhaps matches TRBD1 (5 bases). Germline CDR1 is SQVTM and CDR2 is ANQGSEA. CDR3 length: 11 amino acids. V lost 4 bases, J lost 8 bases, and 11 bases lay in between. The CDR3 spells CSVVTGLGYTF. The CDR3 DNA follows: TGCAGCGTTGTCACGGGACTCGGCTACACCTTC.

The CDR3 DNA reads as TGTGCCAGCAGCACTTATGGCCAGGGGGCAGACACTGAAGCTTTCTTT. Its translation is CASSTYGQGADTEAFF. The chain employs TRBV7-3 and TRBJ1-1; 8 bases agree with TRBD1. CDR1 SGHTA and CDR2 FQGTGA come from the germline V gene. This CDR3 spans 16 amino acids. V dropped 5 bases and J dropped 3; count of bases not matched to a gene: 11.

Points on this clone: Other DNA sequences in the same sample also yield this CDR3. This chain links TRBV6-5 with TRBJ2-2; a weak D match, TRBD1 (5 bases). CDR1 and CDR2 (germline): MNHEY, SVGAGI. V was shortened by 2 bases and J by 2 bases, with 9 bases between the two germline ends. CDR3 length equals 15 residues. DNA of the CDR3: TGTGCCAGCAGTTACGGACAACCCAACACCGGGGAGCTGTTTTTT. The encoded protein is CASSYGQPNTGELFF.

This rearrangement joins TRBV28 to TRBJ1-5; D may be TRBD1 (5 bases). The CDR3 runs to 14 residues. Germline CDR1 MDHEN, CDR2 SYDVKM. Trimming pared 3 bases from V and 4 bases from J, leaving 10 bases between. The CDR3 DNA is TGTGCCAGCAGTTTTTCACAGGAAAATCAGCCCCAGCATTTT. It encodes CASSFSQENQPQHF.

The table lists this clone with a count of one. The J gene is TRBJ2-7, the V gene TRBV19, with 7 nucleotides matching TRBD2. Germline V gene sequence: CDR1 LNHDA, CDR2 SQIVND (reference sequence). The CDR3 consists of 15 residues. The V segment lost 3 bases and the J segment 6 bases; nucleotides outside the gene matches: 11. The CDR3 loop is CASSMNPGGISEQYF. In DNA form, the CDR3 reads TGTGCCAGTAGTATGAACCCGGGGGGTATCAGCGAGCAGTACTTC.

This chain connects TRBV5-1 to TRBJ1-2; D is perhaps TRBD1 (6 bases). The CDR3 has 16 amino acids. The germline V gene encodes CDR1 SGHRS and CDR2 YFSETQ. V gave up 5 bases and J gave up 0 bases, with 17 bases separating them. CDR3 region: CASRPAPGQTNYGYTF. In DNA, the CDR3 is TGCGCCAGCAGACCCGCCCCCGGACAGACTAACTATGGCTACACCTTC.

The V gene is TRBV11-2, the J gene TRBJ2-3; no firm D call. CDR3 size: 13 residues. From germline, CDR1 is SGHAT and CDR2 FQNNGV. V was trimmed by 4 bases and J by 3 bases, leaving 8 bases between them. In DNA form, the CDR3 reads TGTGCCAGCAGCTATCTAGAGACAGATACGCAGTATTTT. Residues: CASSYLETDTQYF.

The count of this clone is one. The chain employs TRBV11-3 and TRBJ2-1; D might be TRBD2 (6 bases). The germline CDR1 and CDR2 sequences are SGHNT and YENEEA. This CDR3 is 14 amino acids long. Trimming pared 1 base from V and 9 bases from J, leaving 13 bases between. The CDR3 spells CASSLAGDGGEQFF. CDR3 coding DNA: TGTGCCAGCAGCTTAGCGGGAGACGGTGGTGAGCAGTTCTTC.

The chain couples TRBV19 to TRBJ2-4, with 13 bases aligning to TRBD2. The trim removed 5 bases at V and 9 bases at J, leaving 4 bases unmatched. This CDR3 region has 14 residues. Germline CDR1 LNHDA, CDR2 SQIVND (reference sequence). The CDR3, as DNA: TGTGCCAGTAGTTCACTAGCGGGAGGGGTCATTCAGTACTTC. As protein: CASSSLAGGVIQYF.

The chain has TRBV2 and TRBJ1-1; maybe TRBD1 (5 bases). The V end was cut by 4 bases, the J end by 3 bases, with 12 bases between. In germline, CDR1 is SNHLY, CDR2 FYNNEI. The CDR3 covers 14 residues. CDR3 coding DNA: TGTGCCAGCAGTGCAGTTGGACATCACACTGAAGCTTTCTTT. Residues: CASSAVGHHTEAFF.

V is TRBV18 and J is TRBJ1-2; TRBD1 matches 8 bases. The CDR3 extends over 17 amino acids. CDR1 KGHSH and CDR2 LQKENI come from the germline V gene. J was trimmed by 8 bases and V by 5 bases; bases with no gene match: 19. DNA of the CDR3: TGTGCCAGCTCAGTCACGTCAAGTCGGACAGGGCGGGGCGGCTACACCTTC. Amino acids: CASSVTSSRTGRGGYTF.

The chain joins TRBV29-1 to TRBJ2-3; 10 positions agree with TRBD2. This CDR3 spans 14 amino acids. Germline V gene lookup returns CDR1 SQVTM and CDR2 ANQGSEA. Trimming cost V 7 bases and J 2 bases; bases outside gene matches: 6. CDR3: CSAKAGGPTDTQYF. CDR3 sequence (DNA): TGCAGCGCTAAAGCGGGAGGGCCCACAGATACGCAGTATTTT.

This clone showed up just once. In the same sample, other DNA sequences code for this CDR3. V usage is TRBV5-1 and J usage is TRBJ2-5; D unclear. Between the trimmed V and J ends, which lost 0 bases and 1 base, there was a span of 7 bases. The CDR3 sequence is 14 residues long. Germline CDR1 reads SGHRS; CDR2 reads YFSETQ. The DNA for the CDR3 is TGCGCCAGCAGCTTGGGCAACTCCCAAGAGACCCAGTACTTC. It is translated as CASSLGNSQETQYF.

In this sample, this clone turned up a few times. The CDR3, as DNA: TGCGCCAGCAGCCGTGAGACAGGGGTTGCGAATGAGCAGTTCTTC. It codes for CASSRETGVANEQFF. The chain is built from TRBV5-1 and TRBJ2-1, with 8 bases fitting TRBD1. This CDR3 is 15 amino acids long. V gave up 4 bases and J gave up 7 bases; unmatched junction bases: 10. CDR1 and CDR2 from the germline V gene are SGHRS and YFSETQ. The full variable domain, with the rest looked up from reference TRBV5-1 and TRBJ2-1, is KAGVTQTPRYLIKTRGQQVTLSCSPISGHRSVSWYQQTPGQGLQFLFEYFSETQRNKGNFPGRFSGRQFSNSRSEMNVSTLELGDSALYLCASSRETGVANEQFFGPGTRLTVL.

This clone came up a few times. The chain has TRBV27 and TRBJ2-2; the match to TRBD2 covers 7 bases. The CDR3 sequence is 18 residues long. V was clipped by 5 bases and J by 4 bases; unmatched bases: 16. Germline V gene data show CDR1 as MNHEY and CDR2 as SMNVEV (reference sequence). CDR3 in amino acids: CASSQFLVSSGSTGELFF. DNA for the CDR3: TGTGCCAGCAGTCAATTCTTGGTGTCTAGCGGATCCACCGGGGAGCTGTTTTTT.

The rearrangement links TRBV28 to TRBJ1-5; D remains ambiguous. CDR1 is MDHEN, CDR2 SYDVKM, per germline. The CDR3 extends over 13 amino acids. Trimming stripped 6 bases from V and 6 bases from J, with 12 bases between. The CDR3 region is CASSPAWTQPQHF. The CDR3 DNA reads TGTGCCAGCAGCCCCGCCTGGACTCAGCCCCAGCATTTT.

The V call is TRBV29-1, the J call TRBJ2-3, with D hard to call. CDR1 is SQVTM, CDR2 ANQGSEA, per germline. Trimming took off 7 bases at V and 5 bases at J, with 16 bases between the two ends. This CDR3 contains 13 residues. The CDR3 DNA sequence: TGCAGCGCTGGCCCGTCAAGTAGAGATACGCAGTATTTT. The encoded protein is CSAGPSSRDTQYF.

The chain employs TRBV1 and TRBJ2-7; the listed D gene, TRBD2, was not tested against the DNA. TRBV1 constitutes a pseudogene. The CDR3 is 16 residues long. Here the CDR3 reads CTSSQDPLGLRYEQYF. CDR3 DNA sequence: TGCACCAGCAGCCAAGATCCCCTCGGACTGCGCTACGAGCAGTACTTC.

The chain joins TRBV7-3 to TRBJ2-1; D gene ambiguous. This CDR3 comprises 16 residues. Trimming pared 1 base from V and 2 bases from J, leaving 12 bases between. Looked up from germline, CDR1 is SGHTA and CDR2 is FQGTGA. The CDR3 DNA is TGTGCCAGCAGCTTAAGTCCCTCGTCCCCCTACAATGAGCAGTTCTTC. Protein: CASSLSPSSPYNEQFF.

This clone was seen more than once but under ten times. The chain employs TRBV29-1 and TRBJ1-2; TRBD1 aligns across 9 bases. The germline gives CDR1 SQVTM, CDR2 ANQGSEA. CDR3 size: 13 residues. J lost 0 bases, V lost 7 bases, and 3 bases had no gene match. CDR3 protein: CSDGTGPNYGYTF. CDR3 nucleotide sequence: TGCAGCGACGGGACAGGGCCTAACTATGGCTACACCTTC.

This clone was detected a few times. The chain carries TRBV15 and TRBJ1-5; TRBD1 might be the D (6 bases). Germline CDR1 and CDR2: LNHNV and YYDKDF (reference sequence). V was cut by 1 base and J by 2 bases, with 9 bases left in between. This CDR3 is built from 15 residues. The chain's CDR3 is CATSRGGGGNQPQHF. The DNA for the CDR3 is TGTGCCACCAGCAGAGGGGGGGGCGGCAATCAGCCCCAGCATTTT.

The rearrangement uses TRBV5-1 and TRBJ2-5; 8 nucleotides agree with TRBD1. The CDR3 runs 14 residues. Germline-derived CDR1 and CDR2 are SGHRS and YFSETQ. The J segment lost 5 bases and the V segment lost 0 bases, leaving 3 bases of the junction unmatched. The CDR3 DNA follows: TGCGCCAGCAGCTTGGGACAGGGGTACGAGACCCAGTACTTC. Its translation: CASSLGQGYETQYF.

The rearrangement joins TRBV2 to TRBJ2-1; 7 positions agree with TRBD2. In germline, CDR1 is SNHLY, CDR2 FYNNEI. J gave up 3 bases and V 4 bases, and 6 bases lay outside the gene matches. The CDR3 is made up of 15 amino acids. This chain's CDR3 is CASSGGTTFYNEQFF. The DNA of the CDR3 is TGTGCCAGCAGTGGTGGGACTACATTCTACAATGAGCAGTTCTTC.

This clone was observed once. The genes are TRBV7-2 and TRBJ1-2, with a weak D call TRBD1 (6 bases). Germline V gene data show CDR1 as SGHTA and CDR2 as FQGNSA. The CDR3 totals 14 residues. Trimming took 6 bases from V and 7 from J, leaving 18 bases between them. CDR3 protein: CASSLGGSYGGYTF. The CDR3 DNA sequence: TGTGCCAGCAGTCTAGGGGGGAGTTATGGTGGCTACACCTTC.

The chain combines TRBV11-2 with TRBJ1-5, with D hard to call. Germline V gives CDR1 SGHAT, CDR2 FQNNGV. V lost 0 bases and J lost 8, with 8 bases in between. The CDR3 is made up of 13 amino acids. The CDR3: CASSLDYWEPQHF. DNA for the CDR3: TGTGCCAGCAGCTTAGATTATTGGGAGCCCCAGCATTTT.

The CDR3 region is CASSNPAGKNTGELFF. The CDR3 DNA reads TGTGCCAGCAGCAACCCCGCCGGGAAAAACACCGGGGAGCTGTTTTTT. The rearrangement links TRBV7-6 to TRBJ2-2; a weak D match, TRBD2 (5 bases). The germline V and J ends were trimmed by 5 bases and 2 bases, with 15 bases remaining between them. This CDR3 region has 16 residues. Germline CDR1 is SGHVS and CDR2 is FNYEAQ.

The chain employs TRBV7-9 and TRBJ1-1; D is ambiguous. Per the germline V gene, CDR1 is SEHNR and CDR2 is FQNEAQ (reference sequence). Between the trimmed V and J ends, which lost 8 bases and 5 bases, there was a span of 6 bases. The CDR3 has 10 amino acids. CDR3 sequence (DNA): TGTGCCAGCTCGGGGACTGAAGCTTTCTTT. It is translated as CASSGTEAFF. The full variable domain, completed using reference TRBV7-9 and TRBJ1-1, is DTGVSQNPRHKITKRGQNVTFRCDPISEHNRLYWYRQTLGQGPEFLTYFQNEAQLEKSRLLSDRFSAERPKGSFSTLEIQRTEQGDSAMYLCASSGTEAFFGQGTRLTVV.

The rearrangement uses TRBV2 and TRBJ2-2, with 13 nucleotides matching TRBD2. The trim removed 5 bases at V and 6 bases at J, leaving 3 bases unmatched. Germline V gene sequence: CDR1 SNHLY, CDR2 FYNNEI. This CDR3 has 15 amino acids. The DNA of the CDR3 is TGTGCCAGCAGTATTACTAGCGGGAGGGCCGGGGAGCTGTTTTTT. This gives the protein CASSITSGRAGELFF.